This T cell receptor (beta chain) was obtained from a study of T cells in narcolepsy (dated by TCRdb to between 2017 and 2018). With respect to the entire study: The study enrolled patients with narcolepsy type 1 or type 2 (NT1, NT2) together with healthy control donors. The study sought autoreactive T cells targeting hypocretin neuron self-antigens (hypocretin, TRIB2) in narcolepsy patients, using TCR Vbeta sequencing to track clonotypes in blood and CSF. What the authors observed across the whole study: HCRT-specific and TRIB2-specific autoreactive clonotypes were highlighted in plots that compared CD4+ T cell clonotypes in CSF versus blood from the same patient. Autoreactive clonotypes were reported to be detected serially in the blood of the same patients and of different patients, but not in the blood of healthy controls. Some blood memory CD4+ repertoires from patients and controls contained no sequences matching autoreactive T cell clones. Numbers of sequenced blood memory CD4+ clonotypes were comparable, averaging about 40,000 in patients and under 35,000 in controls.

The CDR3 starts with the cysteine, ends with the phenylalanine, and has 16 residues. Of the read, only the CDR3 DNA is kept; its 48 bases are in frame from base 1. Germline trimming: 0 bases from V, 9 bases from J; junction bases outside gene matches: 10. Reading the germline V gene gives CDR1 SGHTA and CDR2 FQGNSA. Library preparation employed the immunoSEQ multiplex PCR assay. In TCRdb, the immuneACCESS table is reduced to in-frame sequences with V and J assigned. These tables do not hold every clone; where another copy was compared, an unresolved V gene accounts for under half, and the others remain unexplained. Recorded for this sample are approximately 32,000 clones; about nine tenths of them occurred a single time. Of the sample, about 0.8% falls within the top ten clones. Memory CD4+ T cells were sorted ex vivo from peripheral blood of narcolepsy patients and healthy controls for TCR Vbeta sequencing.

Regarding this clone: It has no known antigen specificity. One base away there is no much larger clone; base qualities are not given.

Sequences were obtained from CD45RA- memory CD4+ T cells from PBMCs. The cell subset or site label, read with the paper, signifies: memory T cells sorted ex vivo from peripheral blood. The chain uses TRBV7-2 and TRBJ2-1; 8 bases in between match TRBD2. This TCR came from a human donor with narcolepsy. The DNA reads as follows: TGTGCCAGCAGCTTAGCGCCGGCGGGAGGCCGAAGTGAGCAGTTCTTC. Translated, this gives CASSLAPAGGRSEQFF.